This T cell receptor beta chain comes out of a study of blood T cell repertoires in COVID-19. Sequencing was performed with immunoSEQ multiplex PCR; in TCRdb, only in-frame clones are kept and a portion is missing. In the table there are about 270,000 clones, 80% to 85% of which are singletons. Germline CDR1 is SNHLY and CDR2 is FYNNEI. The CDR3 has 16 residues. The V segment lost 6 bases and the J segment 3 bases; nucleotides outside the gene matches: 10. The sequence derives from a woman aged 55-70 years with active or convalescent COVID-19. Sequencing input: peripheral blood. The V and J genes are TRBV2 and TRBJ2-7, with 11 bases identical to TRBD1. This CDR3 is CASRGGTGGSFYEQYF. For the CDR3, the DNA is TGTGCCAGCAGGGGAGGGACAGGGGGTAGTTTCTACGAGCAGTACTTC.